The 32 T cell receptor beta chains below were found in one sample sequenced in a study of blood T cell repertoires in COVID-19. Sequencing was performed with immunoSEQ multiplex PCR; in TCRdb, only in-frame clones are kept and a portion is missing. The sample has some 300,000 clones, roughly 86% seen once. Sequenced: peripheral blood. These receptors came from a man aged 65-85 years with acute or convalescent COVID-19.

The chain couples TRBV19 to TRBJ2-2; D gene unclear. Germline V lookup: CDR1 LNHDA, CDR2 SQIVND (reference sequence). Trimming took 6 bases from V and 0 from J, leaving 14 bases between them. The CDR3 is 16 amino acids. The CDR3 DNA is TGTGCCAGTAGGTCCGCAGCTAGGACGAACACCGGGGAGCTGTTTTTT. Translated, it gives CASRSAARTNTGELFF.

The chain combines TRBV4-1 with TRBJ2-3; tentative D call: TRBD2 (7 bases). This CDR3 has 16 residues. The V gene lost 0 bases and the J gene lost 6 bases, with 16 bases spanning the gap. CDR1 is MGHRA, CDR2 YSYEKL, per germline. This CDR3 reads CASSQETGGVRDTQYF. CDR3 nucleotide sequence: TGCGCCAGCAGCCAAGAAACGGGGGGCGTGCGGGATACGCAGTATTTT.

J is TRBJ1-1 and V is TRBV3-1 (or the pseudogene TRBV3-2), with a weak D call TRBD1 (5 bases). Germline CDR1 reads LGHDT; CDR2 reads YNNKEL (reference sequence). The CDR3 spans 17 residues. V lost 0 bases and J lost 4, with 18 bases in between. CDR3 loop: CASSQDRGHSLSTEAFF. The CDR3 DNA reads as TGTGCCAGCAGCCAAGACCGTGGACACTCCCTAAGCACTGAAGCTTTCTTT.

The chain joins TRBV7-8 to TRBJ2-7; no firm D call. The CDR3 is made up of 13 amino acids. The germline V gene has CDR1 SGHVS and CDR2 FQNEAQ. With 1 base removed from V and 7 bases from J, the gap between germline ends came to 11 bases. The CDR3 sequence: CASSLGRWWEQYF. DNA for the CDR3: TGTGCCAGCAGCTTAGGGCGGTGGTGGGAGCAGTACTTC.

The V and J genes are TRBV2 and TRBJ2-7; 7 nucleotides line up with TRBD2. Germline loops: CDR1 SNHLY, CDR2 FYNNEI. The CDR3 loop spans 14 amino acids. V was pared by 4 bases and J by 7 bases, with 10 bases of the junction left unmatched. CDR3 loop: CASSATSATQEQYF. The CDR3 nucleotides read TGTGCCAGCAGTGCAACTAGCGCGACACAAGAGCAGTACTTC.

This sequence joins TRBV5-1 and TRBJ2-7; TRBD2 is a possible D gene (6 bases). V lost 2 bases to trimming and J lost 5 bases, with 14 bases between them. CDR3 size: 14 residues. The V gene's germline CDR1 is SGHRS and CDR2 YFSETQ. The CDR3 region has the DNA TGCGCCAGCAGCTTTCGTTCGGGAGTCAACGAGCAGTACTTC. This encodes CASSFRSGVNEQYF.

Here the CDR3 reads CATRPAGGPADTQYF. The CDR3 DNA follows: TGTGCCACCCGCCCAGCGGGAGGGCCCGCAGATACGCAGTATTTT. The V and J genes are TRBV10-3 and TRBJ2-3; 10 nucleotides align to TRBD2. Germline CDR1 and CDR2: ENHRY and SYGVKD. The CDR3 has 15 amino acids. The V segment lost 10 bases and the J segment 4 bases; nucleotides outside the gene matches: 11.

This clone came up a few times. The rearrangement links TRBV28 to TRBJ2-2; 8 bases match TRBD2. The CDR3 length is 18 residues. The J segment lost 2 bases and the V segment lost 5 bases, leaving 13 bases of the junction unmatched. Looked up from germline, CDR1 is MDHEN and CDR2 is SYDVKM. The CDR3 sequence is CASSPRLGGRRNTGELFF. The CDR3 DNA reads as TGTGCCAGCAGTCCCCGTTTGGGCGGGAGGCGCAACACCGGGGAGCTGTTTTTT.

This clone has more than one count but fewer than ten. The chain has TRBV5-1 and TRBJ2-6; 9 nucleotides agree with TRBD1. The germline V gene has CDR1 SGHRS and CDR2 YFSETQ. With 2 bases clipped from V and 1 base from J, the junction kept 7 bases outside the gene matches. This CDR3 spans 18 amino acids. CDR3 residues: CASSFLGQGESGANVLTF. The CDR3 bases are TGCGCCAGCAGCTTTTTGGGACAGGGCGAATCTGGGGCCAACGTCCTGACTTTC.

V usage is TRBV9 and J usage is TRBJ1-2; D is unresolved. There are 12 residues in the CDR3. Per the germline V gene, CDR1 is SGDLS and CDR2 is YYNGEE. V was shortened by 0 bases and J by 7 bases, with 7 bases between the two germline ends. DNA of the CDR3: TGTGCCAGCAGCGTAGAAGGGAGTGGCTACACCTTC. It encodes CASSVEGSGYTF.

The CDR3 region has the DNA TGTGCCAGTAGTATACAGGAAAAACTGTTTTTT. Amino acids: CASSIQEKLFF. The chain links TRBV19 to TRBJ1-4; D call uncertain. The CDR3 is 11 amino acids. The germline V gene has CDR1 LNHDA and CDR2 SQIVND (reference sequence). Trimming pared 2 bases from V and 8 bases from J, leaving 3 bases between. Complete variable domain (other parts from reference TRBV19 and TRBJ1-4): DGGITQSPKYLFRKEGQNVTLSCEQNLNHDAMYWYRQDPGQGLRLIYYSQIVNDFQKGDIAEGYSVSREKKESFPLTVTSAQKNPTAFYLCASSIQEKLFFGSGTQLSVL.

The V gene is TRBV5-4, the J gene TRBJ1-1; a weak D match, TRBD1 (6 bases). This CDR3 comprises 15 residues. V lost 4 bases and J 3 bases, leaving 16 bases between the germline ends. Germline CDR1 SGHNT, CDR2 YYREEE (reference sequence). The CDR3 sequence: CASSHPGTSYTEAFF. CDR3 DNA sequence: TGTGCCAGCAGCCATCCCGGGACAAGCTACACTGAAGCTTTCTTT.

The chain joins TRBV12-5 to TRBJ2-7; D perhaps matches TRBD1 (6 bases). Germline CDR1 LGHNT, CDR2 FRNRAP. There are 12 residues in the CDR3. V lost 7 bases and J lost 3, with 10 bases in between. The CDR3 reads CASVRRGYEQYF. As DNA, the CDR3 is TGTGCTAGTGTTCGCAGGGGCTACGAGCAGTACTTC.

This clone has more than one count but fewer than ten. V and J are TRBV7-2 and TRBJ2-7; 11 bases agree with TRBD1. V shed 5 bases, J shed 9 bases, and the junction held 15 bases outside the gene matches. The CDR3 contains 16 residues. The germline V gene has CDR1 SGHTA and CDR2 FQGNSA. The chain's CDR3 is CASSETGTGGGLGQYF. CDR3 nucleotides: TGTGCCAGCAGCGAAACCGGGACAGGGGGAGGCCTAGGGCAGTACTTC. The full variable domain, completed using reference TRBV7-2 and TRBJ2-7, is GAGVSQSPSNKVTEKGKDVELRCDPISGHTALYWYRQSLGQGLEFLIYFQGNSAPDKSGLPSDRFSAERTGGSVSTLTIQRTQQEDSAVYLCASSETGTGGGLGQYFGPGTRLTVT.

V is TRBV18 and J is TRBJ1-3; 11 positions match TRBD1. Germline V gives CDR1 KGHSH, CDR2 LQKENI. The ends lost 3 bases at V and 7 bases at J; junction bases unmatched: 2. The CDR3 totals 14 residues. The CDR3 region is CASSPRDRGNTIYF. The CDR3, as DNA: TGTGCCAGCTCACCCCGGGACAGGGGGAACACCATATATTTT.

The chain uses TRBV18 and TRBJ2-7, with 14 bases that match TRBD2. The CDR3 runs 15 residues. The J segment lost 7 bases and the V segment lost 6 bases, leaving 8 bases of the junction unmatched. CDR1 and CDR2 from the germline V gene are KGHSH and LQKENI. The CDR3 coding sequence is TGTGCCAGCTCGGGGACTAGCGGGAGCCCAGGTGAGCAGTACTTC. Protein product: CASSGTSGSPGEQYF.

The chain employs TRBV6-2 or TRBV6-3 and TRBJ1-6, with TRBD1 matching 8 bases. J was trimmed by 12 bases and V by 2 bases; bases with no gene match: 0. This CDR3 is 12 amino acids long. The germline V gene has CDR1 MNHEY and CDR2 SVGEGT. The CDR3 region is CASSYDRGPLHF. CDR3 in DNA: TGTGCCAGCAGTTACGACAGGGGACCCCTCCACTTT.

With regard to this clone: The same CDR3 arises from other DNA sequences in this sample as well. The CDR3 region has the DNA TGTGCCAGCAGTGCGACTAGCTCCACAGATACGCAGTATTTT. Protein: CASSATSSTDTQYF. V and J are TRBV2 and TRBJ2-3; TRBD2 matches 7 bases. CDR3 size: 14 residues. Germline V gene lookup returns CDR1 SNHLY and CDR2 FYNNEI. After removal of 4 bases from V and 2 bases from J, the junction contained 3 bases not matched to a gene.

This chain links TRBV28 with TRBJ2-7; 8 bases line up with TRBD1. Looked up from germline, CDR1 is MDHEN and CDR2 is SYDVKM. The CDR3 totals 11 residues. The CDR3 region is CGDRQPYEQYF. The CDR3 region has the DNA TGTGGGGACAGGCAACCCTACGAGCAGTACTTC.

The V gene is TRBV5-1, the J gene TRBJ1-1; perhaps TRBD1 as D (6 bases). Per the germline V gene, CDR1 is SGHRS and CDR2 is YFSETQ. This CDR3 contains 15 residues. V shed 0 bases and J shed 2 bases, with 11 bases lying between them. CDR3 nucleotides: TGCGCCAGCAGCTTGGTAGGGGGTGGAAACACTGAAGCTTTCTTT. Translated, it gives CASSLVGGGNTEAFF.

V gene TRBV5-1 combines with J gene TRBJ2-7, with a possible D match to TRBD1 (7 bases). Germline CDR1 is SGHRS and CDR2 is YFSETQ. The CDR3 extends over 15 amino acids. V lost 2 bases, J lost 2 bases, and 14 bases lay in between. CDR3 sequence (DNA): TGCGCCAGCAGCTTAGGGGCGGGACAGACCTACGAGCAGTACTTC. Translating it yields CASSLGAGQTYEQYF.

The rearrangement joins TRBV20-1 to TRBJ2-3; TRBD2 is a possible D gene (5 bases). V was cut by 3 bases and J by 6 bases, with 10 bases left in between. This CDR3 has 12 amino acids. Germline V gene data show CDR1 as DFQATT and CDR2 as SNEGSKA (reference sequence). This CDR3 is CSASVGGDTQYF. CDR3 nucleotide sequence: TGCAGTGCTAGTGTCGGCGGGGATACGCAGTATTTT.

CDR3 bases: TGCAGCGTTGCGGACAGGGCAGGACAGCCCCAGCATTTT. The encoded protein is CSVADRAGQPQHF. This sequence joins TRBV29-1 and TRBJ1-5; TRBD1 matches 8 bases. The trim removed 4 bases at V and 7 bases at J, leaving 6 bases unmatched. This CDR3 is built from 13 residues. The germline V gene has CDR1 SQVTM and CDR2 ANQGSEA. Combining the CDR3 with reference TRBV29-1 and TRBJ1-5 gives the whole variable domain SAVISQKPSRDICQRGTSLTIQCQVDSQVTMMFWYRQQPGQSLTLIATANQGSEATYESGFVIDKFPISRPNLTFSTLTVSNMSPEDSSIYLCSVADRAGQPQHFGDGTRLSIL.

The genes are TRBV5-1 and TRBJ2-3; 10 nucleotides align to TRBD2. Germline CDR1 is SGHRS and CDR2 is YFSETQ. CDR3 length: 18 amino acids. J was trimmed by 4 bases and V by 1 base; bases with no gene match: 12. The CDR3 DNA sequence: TGCGCCAGCAGCTTGCGCCAGGGCAGCGGGAGGGCCCCAGATACGCAGTATTTT. The encoded protein is CASSLRQGSGRAPDTQYF.

This chain connects TRBV7-8 to TRBJ2-1; D uncertain. The CDR3 totals 13 residues. Germline values: CDR1 SGHVS, CDR2 FQNEAQ. Trimming took 4 bases from V and 10 from J, leaving 14 bases between them. CDR3 residues: CASSYPDVGEQFF. As DNA, the CDR3 is TGTGCCAGCAGCTACCCCGACGTCGGGGAGCAGTTCTTC.

This chain connects TRBV6-1 to TRBJ1-2; no definite D call. The CDR3 extends over 15 amino acids. V lost 0 bases and J 0 bases, leaving 8 bases between the germline ends. Germline CDR1 reads MNHNS; CDR2 reads SASEGT. The CDR3 coding sequence is TGTGCCAGCAGTGAAGCGCACAGCTCTAACTATGGCTACACCTTC. It specifies CASSEAHSSNYGYTF.

J is TRBJ2-5 and V is TRBV6-5, with 8 positions matching TRBD1. J lost 4 bases, V lost 7 bases, and 11 bases had no gene match. CDR1 is MNHEY and CDR2 is SVGAGI in the germline V gene. The CDR3 length is 15 residues. The CDR3 reads CASTRTGNDAETQYF. The CDR3 DNA follows: TGTGCCAGCACGAGGACAGGGAACGACGCAGAGACCCAGTACTTC.

The V gene is TRBV7-2, the J gene TRBJ1-4, with TRBD1 identical over 12 bases. J gave up 6 bases and V 5 bases, and 10 bases lay outside the gene matches. The CDR3 contains 17 residues. CDR1 SGHTA and CDR2 FQGNSA come from the germline V gene. CDR3 loop: CASSLTGTGGADEKLFF. DNA of the CDR3: TGTGCCAGCAGCCTAACCGGGACAGGGGGCGCGGATGAAAAACTGTTTTTT. Complete variable domain (other parts from reference TRBV7-2 and TRBJ1-4): GAGVSQSPSNKVTEKGKDVELRCDPISGHTALYWYRQSLGQGLEFLIYFQGNSAPDKSGLPSDRFSAERTGGSVSTLTIQRTQQEDSAVYLCASSLTGTGGADEKLFFGSGTQLSVL.

The chain employs TRBV19 and TRBJ2-3; 10 bases line up with TRBD1. J lost 7 bases, V lost 1 base, and 8 bases had no gene match. Germline loops: CDR1 LNHDA, CDR2 SQIVND (reference sequence). The CDR3 covers 16 residues. CDR3 in DNA: TGTGCCAGTAGTATAGGAAGGGGGACAGGGGACCATACGCAGTATTTT. As protein: CASSIGRGTGDHTQYF.

This chain uses TRBV6-5 with TRBJ2-3; no clear D gene. The CDR3 runs 14 residues. V dropped 2 bases and J dropped 2 bases, with 8 bases sitting between them. CDR1 and CDR2 (germline): MNHEY, SVGAGI. CDR3 region: CASSYRSSTDTQYF. The DNA of the CDR3 is TGTGCCAGCAGTTACCGGAGCTCCACAGATACGCAGTATTTT.

This clone has a single count. The rearrangement joins TRBV5-1 to TRBJ2-4, with 8 bases aligning to TRBD2. CDR1 is SGHRS, CDR2 YFSETQ, per germline. CDR3 length: 14 residues. V trimming: 5 bases; J trimming: 1 base; junction bases outside the gene matches: 2. CDR3 residues: CASRIAGAKNIQYF. DNA for the CDR3: TGCGCCAGCAGAATAGCGGGGGCCAAAAACATTCAGTACTTC.

The chain couples TRBV15 to TRBJ2-1; maybe TRBD2 (5 bases). This CDR3 contains 15 residues. Trimming removed 0 bases from V and 4 bases from J, with 10 bases in between. Per the germline V gene, CDR1 is LNHNV and CDR2 is YYDKDF (reference sequence). The CDR3: CATSREGALYNEQFF. CDR3 bases: TGTGCCACCAGCAGAGAGGGAGCGTTGTACAATGAGCAGTTCTTC.